Only one count was recorded for the clone carrying this T cell receptor beta chain. Random hexamers were used to reverse transcribe an amount of roughly 0.45 to 1 ug RNA. MiXCR was run by TCRdb on the immunoSEQ multiplex PCR reads, yielding one entry per CDR3 protein. Here the sample spans tens of thousands of distinct CDR3 sequences, 96% being singletons. V was cut by 1 base and J by 4 bases, with 8 bases left in between. CDR1 and CDR2 from the germline V gene are SGHAT and FQNNGV. CDR3 size: 13 residues. The data derive from a study of CD8 T cells in Susac syndrome. This clonotype was obtained from a human donor with multiple sclerosis. The chain couples TRBV11-2 to TRBJ2-7; D may match TRBD1 or TRBD2 (5 bases each). Sequencing was performed on CD4+ T cells from PBMCs. The CDR3 protein is CASSLGGGYEQYF. DNA of the CDR3: TGTGCCAGCAGCTTAGGTGGGGGTTACGAGCAGTACTTC.